The entry below gives a single T cell receptor beta chain sequence along with its context. Its antigen is unknown. Within one base of it there is no much larger clone, and no base qualities were kept. These data belong to a study of control samples from healthy donors and cancer patients (dated by TCRdb to the early 2020s). The germline V gene (reference sequence) sets CDR1 to LNHDA and CDR2 to SQIVND. The CDR3, from cysteine to phenylalanine, totals 17 residues. The DNA shown is the 51-base CDR3, in frame from base 1. The V and J ends are trimmed by 5 bases and 0 bases, leaving 14 bases between them. The library was prepared using the immunoSEQ multiplex PCR assay. TCRdb re-hosts the immuneACCESS table, in-frame sequences only. Its copies lack some clones; in the studies checked, an unresolved V gene accounts for under half of them, and the cause for the rest is not known. The sample has about 84,000 clones on record, 91% of them singletons. The biggest ten clones account for around a sixth of the sample.

The sequencing sample was made of blood. This receptor chain uses TRBV19 and TRBJ2-6; the D gene cannot be named for sure. The TCR sequence derives from a man aged 25 to 40 in good health. DNA sequence: TGTGCCAGTAGTTCTGCTACCCAGCTCTCTGGGGCCAACGTCCTGACTTTC. The encoded protein is CASSSATQLSGANVLTF.